A selection of T cell receptor beta chains follows, all from one sample in a study of radiotherapy plus CTLA-4 blockade in lung cancer. Assay: immunoSEQ multiplex PCR; the TCRdb copy retains only in-frame clones and omits some. The sample consists of tens of thousands of clones, roughly 70% of them appearing once. The source was peripheral blood, collected from a patient treated with radiotherapy plus ipilimumab. The origin of the receptors is a human donor with non-small cell lung cancer that progressed on radiotherapy plus ipilimumab. Both conserved end residues are part of each CDR3. The D gene is left open where the match is weak. Size values are once, few and many counts, or a class for expanded clones, and some rows have none.

>-|TRBJ1-3|TRBV11-2|-
CASSLSPGPGNTIYF
TGTGCCAGCAGCTTATCCCCCGGTCCTGGAAACACCATATATTTT
>-|TRBJ2-5|TRBV9|-
CASSVAPLGEVEETQYF
TGTGCCAGCAGCGTAGCCCCCTTAGGGGAGGTGGAAGAGACCCAGTACTTC
>-|TRBJ1-6|TRBV21-1|-
CASSLRIATHHHNSPLHF
TGTGCCAGCAGCCTAAGAATAGCTACACATCATCATAATTCACCCCTCCACTTT
>-|TRBJ1-2|TRBV7-9|-
CASSSTPSTADGYTF
TGTGCCAGCAGCTCGACCCCGTCTACAGCGGACGGCTACACCTTC
>TRBD1|TRBJ1-1|TRBV4-1|-
CASMLQGKGNTEAFF
TGCGCCAGCATGTTACAGGGGAAGGGGAACACTGAAGCTTTCTTT
>-|TRBJ1-5|TRBV28|once
CASSLSSTAAGGNQPQHF
TGTGCCAGCAGTTTATCCTCGACAGCCGCTGGGGGCAATCAGCCCCAGCATTTT
>TRBD1|TRBJ1-1|TRBV9|-
CASSVGGTDEAFF
TGTGCCAGCAGCGTAGGCGGGACAGATGAAGCTTTCTTT
>-|TRBJ2-1|TRBV9|-
CASSVGPRADEQFF
TGTGCCAGCAGCGTGGGCCCCCGCGCGGATGAGCAGTTCTTC
>TRBD2|TRBJ2-5|TRBV10-2|-
CASLASGQETQYF
TGCGCCAGCCTTGCTAGCGGTCAAGAGACCCAGTACTTC
>-|TRBJ2-7|TRBV7-9|-
CASSPRAGLEQYF
TGTGCCAGCAGCCCAAGGGCAGGGTTAGAGCAGTACTTC
>-|TRBJ2-5|TRBV5-6|-
CASSSTTGLETQYF
TGTGCCAGCAGCTCTACTACAGGGCTGGAGACCCAGTACTTC
>TRBD1|TRBJ1-2|TRBV9|-
CASSRTGAEGYTF
TGTGCCAGCAGCCGGACAGGGGCAGAGGGCTACACCTTC
>-|TRBJ2-1|TRBV9|-
CASSRTGYVHEQFF
TGTGCCAGCAGTCGTACAGGGTATGTCCATGAGCAGTTCTTC
>TRBD2|TRBJ2-2|TRBV6-1|few
CASSPGGAGELFF
TGTGCCAGCAGCCCCGGGGGGGCCGGGGAGCTGTTTTTT
>TRBD1|TRBJ1-3|TRBV28|-
CASTEQGAGGNTIYF
TGTGCCAGCACCGAACAGGGGGCGGGTGGAAACACCATATATTTT
>-|TRBJ1-6|TRBV5-4|-
CASSLDGNNSPLHF
TGTGCCAGCAGCTTGGACGGGAATAATTCACCCCTCCACTTT
>TRBD1|TRBJ1-2|TRBV11-2|-
CASSSMTGFVYGYTF
TGTGCCAGCAGCTCTATGACAGGGTTCGTCTATGGCTACACCTTC
>-|TRBJ2-2|TRBV9|-
CASSAEGGTGELFF
TGTGCCAGCAGCGCAGAAGGGGGCACCGGGGAGCTGTTTTTT
>-|TRBJ2-1|TRBV4-1|-
CASSLDVLGSYNEQFF
TGCGCCAGCAGCTTGGACGTCCTGGGATCCTACAATGAGCAGTTCTTC
>-|TRBJ2-7|TRBV5-4|-
CASSSDDYEQYF
TGTGCCAGCAGCTCGGATGACTACGAGCAGTACTTC
>TRBD1|TRBJ1-2|TRBV29-1|-
CSGTGTGYGYTF
TGCAGCGGTACCGGGACAGGCTATGGCTACACCTTC
>TRBD2|TRBJ2-3|TRBV4-2|-
CASSRRTSSGLSTDTQYF
TGTGCCAGCAGCCGTAGGACCTCTAGCGGGTTAAGCACAGATACGCAGTATTTT
>TRBD1|TRBJ1-2|TRBV6-6|-
CASGSHRGDYGYTF
TGTGCCAGCGGTTCCCACAGGGGGGACTATGGCTACACCTTC
>-|TRBJ2-1|TRBV28|-
CASSLGSYNEQFF
TGTGCCAGCAGTTTGGGCTCCTACAATGAGCAGTTCTTC
>-|TRBJ1-2|TRBV18|-
CASSFKSIGAQRGTYGYTF
TGTGCCAGCTCATTTAAGTCCATCGGGGCGCAAAGGGGGACCTATGGCTACACCTTC
>-|TRBJ1-4|TRBV13|-
CASSLRSYYPTNEKLFF
TGTGCCAGCAGCTTAAGAAGTTATTATCCAACTAATGAAAAACTGTTTTTT
>TRBD2|TRBJ2-3|TRBV5-4|-
CASSPGLAGGTDTQYF
TGTGCCAGCAGCCCGGGCCTAGCGGGAGGCACAGATACGCAGTATTTT
>-|TRBJ2-1|TRBV7-9|-
CASSAVRRGYNEQFF
TGTGCCAGCAGCGCCGTGAGGAGAGGGTACAATGAGCAGTTCTTC